This TCR beta chain was documented in a study of blood T cell repertoires in COVID-19 (dated by TCRdb to 2020 to 2021). At the level of the whole study: Collaborator samples came from the United States, Italy and Spain and covered acute and convalescent phases of COVID-19. The material from the prospective study consisted of cDNA or gDNA derived from T cells, B-cell-depleted T cells, or PBMCs. Deeply sampled blood TCRbeta repertoires from subjects exposed to, actively infected with, or recovered from COVID-19 were included in the dataset. The repertoires were made available in a free public database intended to serve as a resource for research on the immune response to SARS-CoV-2. Samples were obtained from the ongoing ImmuneRACE study (first 160 participants) and from 1,000 to 1,500 subjects provided by 6 global collaborators. Nearly every sample came with metadata listing a de-identified subject ID, COVID-19 status, age in years and sex. Where HLA class I and class II types were available, the types were taken from metadata supplied by the sample provider, not from assay-based typing. General findings and caveats noted by the study authors: The amount of clinical and demographic metadata varied by source and participant and was provided uncurated.

Samples from volunteer blood donors who had recovered from COVID-19 were contributed by a second Seattle source. Whole blood was collected in K2EDTA tubes by collaborating institutions according to the institutions' own protocols. For TCRbeta analysis, collaborators shipped samples in one of three forms: frozen whole blood, isolated PBMCs, or DNA extracted from either of those sample types. TCRbeta CDR3 regions were amplified from genomic DNA using the immunoSEQ Assay, a bias-controlled multiplex PCR. The authors processed their data as follows. The number of nucleated cells in each sample was estimated from the amplification of reference gene primers within the assay. Sequence reads were collapsed and filtered to measure the absolute abundance of every unique TCRbeta CDR3 rearrangement. Productive Simpson clonality was computed per sample as the square root of Simpson's diversity index over productive rearrangements. Drawn from immuneACCESS, this table holds only the in-frame rearrangements with V and J called that TCRdb kept. Clones are partly lost; checked studies trace under half to an unresolved V gene and leave the rest unexplained. V and J calls and clone size are those listed in that table; D and trimming were worked out from the DNA. The sample data list over 300,000 clones, and around 92% of these were observed just once. Of the sample, under 6.5% is held by the ten largest clones.

Turning to this clone: The antigen it recognizes is unknown. Per-base qualities were not stored, and no clone one base away is much larger.

The receptor's source is a man between 18 and 29 years old who had recovered from COVID-19. Input material: peripheral blood.

Here is the DNA: TGTGCCGCATCATCGGGGCGGGGTTATAGCAATCAGCCCCAGCATTTT. This translates into CAASSGRGYSNQPQHF. The V and J genes are TRBV19 and TRBJ1-5, and perhaps TRBD1 as D gene, on 5 matching bases. Reading the germline V gene (reference sequence) gives CDR1 LNHDA and CDR2 SQIVND. V is clipped by 11 bases and J by 0 bases, and the sequence between their germline boundaries is 20 bases long. The CDR3 measures 16 amino acids from cysteine to phenylalanine. Left in the record is the CDR3 DNA by itself, 48 bases read in frame from the first base.